This passage covers 24 T cell receptor beta chains from one sample sequenced in a study of blood T cells in healthy people across ages. Sample-barcoded 5' priming and a J-beta primer mix drove a second PCR of roughly 7 to 11 cycles. TCRdb re-called the 5' RACE reads with MiXCR, one entry per CDR3 protein. The table includes about 690,000 distinct CDR3 sequences, 40% to 50% detected once. Material for sequencing was blood. The origin of the receptors is a man of 80 years or more in good health.

The count of this clonotype is one. V and J are TRBV20-1 and TRBJ2-3; 9 nucleotides line up with TRBD2. J lost 2 bases, V lost 5 bases, and 8 bases had no gene match. This CDR3 is built from 15 residues. Germline V gene lookup returns CDR1 DFQATT and CDR2 SNEGSKA (reference sequence). The CDR3 nucleotides read TGCAGTGCTTTAAGACCTAGCGGGACCACAGATACGCAGTATTTT. Translating it yields CSALRPSGTTDTQYF.

DNA of the CDR3: TGTGCCAGCAGTTTTGAGGGAGGGGCAACAGATACGCAGTATTTT. Protein: CASSFEGGATDTQYF. The rearrangement joins TRBV12-3 or TRBV12-4 to TRBJ2-3; 7 bases are shared with TRBD2. The trim removed 3 bases at V and 3 bases at J, leaving 6 bases unmatched. There are 15 residues in the CDR3.

The chain recombines TRBV28 with TRBJ2-7; D perhaps matches TRBD1 (6 bases). Germline V gene lookup returns CDR1 MDHEN and CDR2 SYDVKM. V lost 2 bases and J lost 6, with 17 bases in between. The CDR3 has 15 residues. Here the CDR3 reads CASSLTGYPTGEQYF. The CDR3 DNA follows: TGTGCCAGCAGTTTAACAGGGTACCCAACAGGCGAGCAGTACTTC.

This clonotype was seen a few times. The J gene is TRBJ2-4, the V gene TRBV11-1; 9 bases agree with TRBD2. The J call may be in error: the DNA end matches TRBJ2-7 better. Germline V gene sequence: CDR1 SGHAT, CDR2 FQDESV (reference sequence). The CDR3 totals 16 residues. This chain's CDR3 is CASSYASGILGDEQYF. CDR3 bases: TGTGCCAGCAGCTACGCTAGCGGGATCTTGGGAGACGAGCAGTACTTC.

This clonotype has more than one count but fewer than ten. V gene TRBV20-1 combines with J gene TRBJ2-3, with D tentatively TRBD2 (5 bases). Germline CDR1 DFQATT, CDR2 SNEGSKA (reference sequence). The CDR3 contains 14 residues. Trimming shortened V by 6 bases and J by 0 bases, and 13 bases separated the two germline ends. For the CDR3, the DNA is TGCAGTGCAGCATCCAGGACTAGCACAGATACGCAGTATTTT. Translating gives CSAASRTSTDTQYF.

The chain joins TRBV6-2 or TRBV6-3 to TRBJ2-5, with a possible D match to TRBD2 (6 bases). V lost 6 bases to trimming and J lost 1 base, with 12 bases between them. The germline CDR1 and CDR2 sequences are MNHEY and SVGEGT. The CDR3 extends over 14 amino acids. The CDR3 reads CASRSNSGQETQYF. The CDR3 DNA reads TGTGCCAGCAGATCAAATAGCGGCCAAGAGACCCAGTACTTC.

The chain uses TRBV7-2 and TRBJ1-1; D unresolved. V was shortened by 2 bases and J by 3 bases, with 13 bases between the two germline ends. This CDR3 is built from 15 residues. In germline, CDR1 is SGHTA, CDR2 FQGNSA. As DNA, the CDR3 is TGTGCCAGCAGCTTATTAGCACACGGTTACACTGAAGCTTTCTTT. It yields the protein CASSLLAHGYTEAFF.

This clonotype occurred a few times. The CDR3 DNA reads as TGTGCCAGCAGTTTGGGGACTAGCGGGAGGTGGGGCACAGATACGCAGTATTTT. Residues: CASSLGTSGRWGTDTQYF. The rearrangement joins TRBV27 to TRBJ2-3, with TRBD2 matching over 15 bases. Germline CDR1 is MNHEY and CDR2 is SMNVEV (reference sequence). Trimming removed 3 bases from V and 1 base from J; junction bases left unmatched: 5. This CDR3 contains 18 residues.

This clonotype appeared many times. CDR3 sequence reads: CASSLAGVNEQFF. CDR3 sequence (DNA): TGTGCCAGCAGCTTAGCAGGGGTCAATGAGCAGTTCTTC. This chain connects TRBV7-2 to TRBJ2-1; D may be TRBD1 (5 bases). The V end was cut by 0 bases, the J end by 6 bases, with 6 bases between. The CDR3 contains 13 residues. The germline CDR1 and CDR2 sequences are SGHTA and FQGNSA.

This clonotype appeared once. Relative to the germline gene, one junction end is altered; a read error may explain this. The chain recombines TRBV4-1 with TRBJ1-2; perhaps TRBD1 as D (6 bases). Looked up from germline, CDR1 is MGHRA and CDR2 is YSYEKL. This CDR3 spans 18 amino acids. The CDR3 nucleotides read TGCGCCAGCGGCCAAGAGCTCGCAGGGGCGCGGAGTTTCGGTGGCTACACCTTC. Protein sequence: CASGQELAGARSFGGYTF.

This clonotype was recorded a few times. The chain combines TRBV7-9 with TRBJ2-3; 10 nucleotides match TRBD1. V was clipped by 6 bases and J by 1 base; unmatched bases: 19. The CDR3 length is 20 residues. From germline, CDR1 is SEHNR and CDR2 FQNEAQ (reference sequence). The CDR3, as DNA: TGTGCCAGCAGATATACCCCGACAGGGGGCGTTGAGTCCCGCACAGATACGCAGTATTTT. This encodes CASRYTPTGGVESRTDTQYF.

The gene calls are TRBV7-2 and TRBJ2-3; 7 positions match TRBD2. Germline loops: CDR1 SGHTA, CDR2 FQGNSA. J was trimmed by 0 bases and V by 4 bases; bases with no gene match: 4. The CDR3 is 15 amino acids. The DNA of the CDR3 is TGTGCCAGCAGCTCCAAGCGGGGAAGCACAGATACGCAGTATTTT. This sequence encodes CASSSKRGSTDTQYF.

This chain links TRBV6-2 or TRBV6-3 with TRBJ2-7; TRBD2 matches 10 bases. CDR1 is MNHEY, CDR2 SVGEGT, per germline. Trimming cost V 2 bases and J 1 base; bases outside gene matches: 2. The CDR3 runs 15 residues. The CDR3 coding sequence is TGTGCCAGCAGTTACCCGACTAGCGGGTCCTACGAGCAGTACTTC. Amino acid sequence: CASSYPTSGSYEQYF.

The chain couples TRBV29-1 to TRBJ2-7; 7 bases fit TRBD2. Germline V CDR1 and CDR2: SQVTM, ANQGSEA. V lost 7 bases and J lost 0; bases outside the gene matches: 6. The length of the CDR3 is 13 residues. CDR3 region: CSGGGGDSYEQYF. The DNA for the CDR3 is TGCAGCGGGGGGGGAGGCGACTCCTACGAGCAGTACTTC.

The V call is TRBV3-1, the J call TRBJ2-7; TRBD1 or TRBD2 may be the D gene (5 bases each). Germline V gives CDR1 LGHDT, CDR2 YNNKEL (reference sequence). The CDR3 has 14 residues. The V end was cut by 1 base, the J end by 7 bases, with 14 bases between. This CDR3 is CASSQVRLGVEQYF. CDR3 DNA sequence: TGTGCCAGCAGCCAAGTCCGTTTGGGGGTTGAGCAGTACTTC.

This clonotype showed up just a few times. The chain combines TRBV28 with TRBJ1-4; 9 bases match TRBD1. In germline, CDR1 is MDHEN, CDR2 SYDVKM. J was trimmed by 8 bases and V by 6 bases; bases with no gene match: 19. CDR3 length: 18 residues. The CDR3 coding sequence is TGTGCCAGCAGCCCACTGGGGTACAACAGGGGGCTGGGGGAAAAACTGTTTTTT. It encodes CASSPLGYNRGLGEKLFF. The variable domain in full, with the rest retrieved from reference TRBV28 and TRBJ1-4, is DVKVTQSSRYLVKRTGEKVFLECVQDMDHENMFWYRQDPGLGLRLIYFSYDVKMKEKGDIPEGYSVSREKKERFSLILESASTNQTSMYLCASSPLGYNRGLGEKLFFGSGTQLSVL.

The rearrangement joins TRBV7-2 to TRBJ2-5; a weak D match, TRBD2 (5 bases). Per germline, CDR1 SGHTA and CDR2 FQGNSA. With 1 base removed from V and 3 bases from J, the gap between germline ends came to 9 bases. The CDR3 consists of 14 residues. The CDR3 coding sequence is TGTGCCAGCAGCTTAGATACTAGGGAAGAGACCCAGTACTTC. Translated, it gives CASSLDTREETQYF.

This rearrangement joins TRBV7-2 to TRBJ1-1, with 10 positions matching TRBD1. The germline V gene encodes CDR1 SGHTA and CDR2 FQGNSA. The CDR3 is 16 amino acids. V shed 2 bases and J 1 base; nucleotides not matched to a gene: 4. CDR3 residues: CASSLYRTGGNTEAFF. As DNA, the CDR3 is TGTGCCAGCAGCTTATATCGGACAGGGGGGAACACTGAAGCTTTCTTT.

The chain couples TRBV12-3 or TRBV12-4 to TRBJ2-1, with 8 bases lining up with TRBD1. Trimming at V came to 4 bases and at J to 15 bases, leaving 17 bases not matched to a gene. CDR3 length equals 15 residues. The CDR3 region has the DNA TGTGCCAGCAGTTGGAGGACAGGGTCCCCTCCTACGGGGTTCTTC. Residues: CASSWRTGSPPTGFF.

The chain is built from TRBV12-3 or TRBV12-4 and TRBJ2-7; the match to TRBD2 covers 9 bases. The CDR3 has 15 amino acids. Trimming removed 6 bases from V and 7 bases from J; junction bases left unmatched: 13. CDR3 amino acids: CASSRTIAGVREQYF. CDR3 bases: TGTGCCAGCAGCCGAACCATAGCGGGAGTGCGAGAGCAGTACTTC.

A few counts support this clonotype. J is TRBJ2-4 and V is TRBV4-3; 11 bases map to TRBD2. The CDR3 has 16 residues. Germline V CDR1 and CDR2: LGHNA, YSLEER. J lost 6 bases, V lost 3 bases, and 7 bases had no gene match. The CDR3 DNA follows: TGCGCCAGCAGCCATCGTTCCGGGACTAGCGGAAACATTCAGTACTTC. This encodes CASSHRSGTSGNIQYF.

CDR3 DNA sequence: TGCAGCGTTGATTATGGGGGGAGGGAGCAGTTCTTC. Translation gives CSVDYGGREQFF. This sequence joins TRBV29-1 and TRBJ2-1, with TRBD2 as a possible D gene (6 bases). The V and J ends lost 3 bases and 10 bases respectively, with 13 bases between them. This CDR3 is 12 amino acids long. In germline, CDR1 is SQVTM, CDR2 ANQGSEA.

This clonotype appeared a few times. The V gene is TRBV10-3, the J gene TRBJ2-7, with 9 bases matching TRBD1. The CDR3 has 14 amino acids. The ends lost 6 bases at V and 3 bases at J; junction bases unmatched: 6. Per germline, CDR1 ENHRY and CDR2 SYGVKD. CDR3 DNA sequence: TGTGCCATCAGACCTGGGACAGGGAACTACGAGCAGTACTTC. Translating it yields CAIRPGTGNYEQYF.

There are many counts of this clonotype. The V call is TRBV7-2, the J call TRBJ1-1; a weak D match, TRBD1 (6 bases). The CDR3 spans 15 residues. With 1 base removed from V and 3 bases from J, the gap between germline ends came to 12 bases. Germline assignment: CDR1 SGHTA and CDR2 FQGNSA. CDR3 nucleotides: TGTGCCAGCAGCTTAGAGGAGGGGGGGCACACTGAAGCTTTCTTT. It is translated as CASSLEEGGHTEAFF.